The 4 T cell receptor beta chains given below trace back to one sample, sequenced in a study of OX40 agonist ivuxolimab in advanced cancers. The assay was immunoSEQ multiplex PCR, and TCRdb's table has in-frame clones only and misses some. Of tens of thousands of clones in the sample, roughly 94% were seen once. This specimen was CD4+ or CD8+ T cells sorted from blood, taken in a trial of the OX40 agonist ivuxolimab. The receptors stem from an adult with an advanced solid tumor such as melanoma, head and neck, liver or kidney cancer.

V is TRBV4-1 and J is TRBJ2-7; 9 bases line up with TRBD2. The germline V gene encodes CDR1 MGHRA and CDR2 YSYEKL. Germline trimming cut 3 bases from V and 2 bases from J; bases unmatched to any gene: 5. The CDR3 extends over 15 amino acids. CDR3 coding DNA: TGCGCCAGCAGCCAGGGGCGGGAGGGCCCCTACGAGCAGTACTTC. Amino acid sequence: CASSQGREGPYEQYF.

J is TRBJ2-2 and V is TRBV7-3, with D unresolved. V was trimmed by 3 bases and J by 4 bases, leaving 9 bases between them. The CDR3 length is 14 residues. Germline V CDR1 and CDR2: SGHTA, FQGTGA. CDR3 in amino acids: CASSLIAATGELFF. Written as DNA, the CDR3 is TGTGCCAGCAGCTTGATCGCGGCCACCGGGGAGCTGTTTTTT. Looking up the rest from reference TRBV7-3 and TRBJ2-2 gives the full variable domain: GAGVSQTPSNKVTEKGKYVELRCDPISGHTALYWYRQSLGQGPEFLIYFQGTGAADDSGLPNDRFFAVRPEGSVSTLKIQRTERGDSAVYLCASSLIAATGELFFGEGSRLTVL.

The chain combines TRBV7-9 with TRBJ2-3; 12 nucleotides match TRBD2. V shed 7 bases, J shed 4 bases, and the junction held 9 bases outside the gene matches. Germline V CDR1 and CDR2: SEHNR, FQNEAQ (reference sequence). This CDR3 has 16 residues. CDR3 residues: CASKRLAGDGADTQYF. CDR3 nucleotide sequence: TGTGCCAGCAAAAGACTAGCGGGAGATGGCGCAGATACGCAGTATTTT.

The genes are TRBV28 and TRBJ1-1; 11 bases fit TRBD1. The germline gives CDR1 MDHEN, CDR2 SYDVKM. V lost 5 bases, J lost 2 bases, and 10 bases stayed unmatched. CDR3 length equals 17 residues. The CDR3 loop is CASSVEGTGGANTEAFF. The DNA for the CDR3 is TGTGCCAGCAGTGTAGAAGGGACAGGGGGTGCTAACACTGAAGCTTTCTTT.